This record covers a single TCR beta chain. Its specificity is not known. Only Caucasian adults living in Nashville, Tennessee made up the donor group. The material for each subset, its genomic DNA, was split evenly across several immunoSEQ plates. Unsorted PBMCs provided DNA that was sequenced on ten immunoSEQ deep assay plates. Using immunoSEQ multiplex PCR, the repertoire was profiled, and TCRdb retains in-frame clones only, with some absent. The table includes roughly 500,000 clones, 79% detected once. These data originate in a study of shared clonotypes between healthy human individuals. Overall study results and limits: A small donor pool kept down the genetic and exposure-history diversity that was represented.

V was clipped by 2 bases and J by 3 bases, with 5 bases between them. The CDR3 runs 13 residues. Germline V CDR1 and CDR2: LGHNA, YSLEER. The material sequenced was PBMCs. The chain uses TRBV4-3 and TRBJ1-3, with D hard to call. The clonotype comes from a woman aged 40-49 years in good health. Some clones in this sample may be carry-over from other donors' samples. CDR3 in amino acids: CASSQNSGNTIYF. In nucleotides, the CDR3 is TGCGCCAGCAGCCAAAATAGTGGAAACACCATATATTTT.